This TCR beta chain emerged from a study of cytomegalovirus exposure and HLA in healthy donors. Study overall: In an earlier analysis, approximately 120 million unique TCR beta sequences were found from about 179 million T cells. From HLA-typed donors, an early data release held roughly 89 million unique TCRs.

Study results and limitations: The investigators catalogued 150 to 200 TCR beta chains as cytomegalovirus-associated.

Remarks on this clone: What it binds is not known.

13 Jbeta primers and 60 Vbeta primers were used for the PCR. The table came from immunoSEQ multiplex PCR; TCRdb's copy has only in-frame clones and leaves some out. The data show about 150,000 clones, approximately 80% seen once. V lost 5 bases, J lost 4 bases, and 8 bases stayed unmatched. Germline V CDR1 and CDR2: SEHNR, FQNEAQ (reference sequence). The CDR3 has 16 residues. Input material: PBMCs. The V and J genes are TRBV7-9 and TRBJ1-4; 9 positions match TRBD1. This receptor was identified in a man aged 25 to 45 in good health and CMV-seronegative. CDR3: CASSPLGQGFNEKLFF. CDR3 bases: TGTGCCAGCAGCCCATTGGGACAGGGATTTAATGAAAAACTGTTTTTT.